A selection of T cell receptor beta chains follows, all from one sample in a study of cytomegalovirus exposure and HLA in healthy donors. Using immunoSEQ multiplex PCR, the repertoire was profiled, and TCRdb retains in-frame clones only, with some absent. The sample yields approximately 180,000 clones, 65% to 80% seen once. Sequencing was carried out using PBMCs. These receptors were collected from a woman aged 40 to 55 in good health and CMV-seronegative. The CDR3 runs from the conserved cysteine through the conserved F or W. The D gene is left open where the match is weak. The size entry is marked missing in some rows and otherwise reads once, few, many or a size class.

size	J	V	D	CDR3	DNA
NA	TRBJ1-3	TRBV2	NA	CASGEGTGNSGNTIYF	TGTGCCAGCGGGGAGGGCACAGGAAACTCTGGAAACACCATATATTTT
few	TRBJ1-5	TRBV4-3	NA	CASSQDHNQPQHF	TGCGCCAGCAGCCAAGATCACAATCAGCCCCAGCATTTT
NA	TRBJ2-7	TRBV6-4	TRBD2	CASSDPPLAGGPYEQYF	TGTGCCAGCAGTGACCCCCCACTAGCGGGAGGGCCGTACGAGCAGTACTTC
once	TRBJ1-2	TRBV7-9	NA	CASSLAILDSGTF	TGTGCCAGCAGCTTAGCGATTCTCGACTCAGGGACCTTC
NA	TRBJ1-1	TRBV7-9	NA	CASSPQGPLSRTEAFF	TGTGCCAGCAGCCCCCAGGGGCCCCTCTCGCGCACTGAAGCTTTCTTT
NA	TRBJ1-4	TRBV30	NA	CALHDRLNEKLFF	TGTGCCTTGCACGACAGGTTAAACGAAAAACTGTTTTTT
NA	TRBJ2-3	TRBV10-3	TRBD1	CAINWDRDTDTQYF	TGTGCCATCAATTGGGACAGAGACACAGATACGCAGTATTTT
NA	TRBJ2-1	TRBV5-8	TRBD1	CASSSGTASYNEQFF	TGTGCCAGCAGCTCCGGGACAGCGTCCTACAATGAGCAGTTCTTC
NA	TRBJ2-7	TRBV7-9	NA	CASSAGGGYYEQYF	TGTGCCAGCAGCGCGGGTGGGGGCTACTACGAGCAGTACTTC
NA	TRBJ2-2	TRBV6-5	TRBD2	CASKRGLASGELFF	TGTGCCAGCAAGAGGGGACTAGCGAGCGGGGAGCTGTTTTTT
few	TRBJ2-7	TRBV18	TRBD1	CASSLSDRTGGHEQYF	TGTGCCAGCTCACTCTCAGACAGGACAGGGGGCCACGAGCAGTACTTC
NA	TRBJ1-1	TRBV7-2	NA	CASSQFSRQYTEAFF	TGTGCCAGCAGCCAATTTTCGCGGCAATACACTGAAGCTTTCTTT
NA	TRBJ2-1	TRBV4-2	TRBD2	CASSQPASGSNEQFF	TGTGCCAGCAGCCAACCGGCTAGCGGGAGTAATGAGCAGTTCTTC
NA	TRBJ2-3	TRBV9	TRBD1	CASSLGGGTDTQYF	TGTGCCAGCAGCTTAGGGGGCGGCACAGATACGCAGTATTTT
NA	TRBJ1-2	TRBV7-9	NA	CASSVTGNYGYTF	TGTGCCAGCAGCGTTACAGGGAACTATGGCTACACCTTC
NA	TRBJ1-2	TRBV7-2	NA	CASSWPRASDYGYTF	TGTGCCAGCAGCTGGCCCAGGGCTTCCGACTATGGCTACACCTTC
NA	TRBJ2-7	TRBV7-6	TRBD2	CASSLAGGISSYEQYF	TGTGCCAGCAGCTTAGCGGGGGGGATTAGCTCCTACGAGCAGTACTTC
NA	TRBJ2-6	TRBV19	NA	CASSILGDIWNSGANVLTF	TGTGCCAGTAGTATACTTGGGGACATCTGGAACTCTGGGGCCAACGTCCTGACTTTC
NA	TRBJ2-1	TRBV11-3	NA	CASSLDPASGNEQFF	TGTGCCAGCAGCTTAGACCCGGCTAGTGGTAATGAGCAGTTCTTC
few	TRBJ1-4	TRBV19	TRBD1	CASGTEFRGEKLFF	TGTGCCAGCGGGACAGAATTTCGAGGTGAAAAACTGTTTTTT
few	TRBJ2-5	TRBV5-1	TRBD2	CASSRGAGGFEETQYF	TGCGCCAGCAGCAGAGGGGCGGGGGGATTTGAAGAGACCCAGTACTTC
NA	TRBJ2-3	TRBV7-2	NA	CASSLNLADTQYF	TGTGCCAGCAGCCTAAACTTGGCAGATACGCAGTATTTT
NA	TRBJ1-2	TRBV19	TRBD1	CASSTDRSYGYTF	TGTGCCAGTAGTACGGACAGGTCATATGGCTACACCTTC
NA	TRBJ2-1	TRBV7-2	NA	CASSLGPPRNEQFF	TGTGCCAGCAGCTTAGGGCCCCCGAGGAATGAGCAGTTCTTC
NA	TRBJ2-1	TRBV7-9	TRBD2	CSSSLGGSGTYYNEQFF	TGTTCCAGCAGCTTAGGGGGTAGCGGGACATACTACAATGAGCAGTTCTTC
NA	TRBJ2-1	TRBV29-1	TRBD2	CSVRGGNEQFF	TGCAGCGTCCGGGGGGGAAATGAGCAGTTCTTC
NA	TRBJ1-1	TRBV29-1	TRBD1	CSGGQGGTEAFF	TGCAGCGGCGGACAGGGAGGGACTGAAGCTTTCTTT
NA	TRBJ1-1	TRBV18	NA	CASSPSGNRNTEAFF	TGTGCCAGCTCACCCTCCGGGAATAGGAACACTGAAGCTTTCTTT
once	TRBJ2-5	TRBV7-7	TRBD2	CASSLIAGETQYF	TGTGCTAGCAGCTTAATAGCGGGGGAGACCCAGTACTTC
few	TRBJ2-1	TRBV30	NA	CAWSNSWSSYNEQFF	TGTGCCTGGAGTAACTCCTGGAGCTCCTACAATGAGCAGTTCTTC
NA	TRBJ1-6	TRBV5-6	NA	CASSPIQGSPLHF	TGTGCCAGCAGCCCAATACAGGGTTCACCCCTCCACTTT
NA	TRBJ1-4	TRBV5-1	TRBD1	CASSLASGTVNEKLFF	TGCGCCAGCAGCTTGGCCTCCGGGACAGTCAATGAAAAACTGTTTTTT
few	TRBJ1-3	TRBV9	NA	CASSPRQSPSGNTIYF	TGTGCCAGCAGCCCCAGACAGTCTCCCTCTGGAAACACCATATATTTT
NA	TRBJ2-1	TRBV9	TRBD2	CASSVATSGGNEQFF	TGTGCCAGCAGCGTAGCCACTAGCGGGGGGAATGAGCAGTTCTTC
NA	TRBJ2-3	TRBV11-3	NA	CASSIRGIAGTDTQYF	TGTGCCAGCAGCATCCGGGGAATAGCGGGCACAGATACGCAGTATTTT
NA	TRBJ2-2	TRBV11-3	NA	CASSPTGTTGELFF	TGTGCCAGCAGCCCCACAGGGACAACCGGGGAGCTGTTTTTT
NA	TRBJ2-3	TRBV14	NA	CASSQERGAGLGTDTQYF	TGTGCCAGCAGCCAAGAAAGGGGCGCGGGGTTGGGCACAGATACGCAGTATTTT
few	TRBJ2-2	TRBV6-1	NA	CASRFTGYTGELFF	TGTGCCAGCAGATTTACAGGTTACACCGGGGAGCTGTTTTTT
few	TRBJ1-2	TRBV7-9	TRBD1	CSSRPWDRSSEGYTF	TGTTCCAGCAGACCTTGGGACAGATCCTCGGAGGGCTACACCTTC
once	TRBJ1-1	TRBV5-4	TRBD1	CASIVTGGTEAFF	TGTGCCAGCATCGTTACAGGGGGCACTGAAGCTTTCTTT
NA	TRBJ2-1	TRBV7-2	NA	CASSLVVGGGSYNEQFF	TGTGCCAGCAGCTTAGTGGTCGGGGGTGGCTCCTACAATGAGCAGTTCTTC
NA	TRBJ2-1	TRBV5-1	NA	CASSLTGTSKDYNEQFF	TGCGCCAGCAGCTTAACAGGGACCTCCAAGGACTACAATGAGCAGTTCTTC
NA	TRBJ2-7	TRBV7-9	NA	CASSLSGRGMVSSYEQYF	TGTGCCAGCAGCTTATCGGGCAGGGGAATGGTTAGCTCCTACGAGCAGTACTTC
NA	TRBJ2-1	TRBV19	TRBD2	CATSTSGVGEQFF	TGTGCCACCAGCACTAGCGGGGTAGGTGAGCAGTTCTTC